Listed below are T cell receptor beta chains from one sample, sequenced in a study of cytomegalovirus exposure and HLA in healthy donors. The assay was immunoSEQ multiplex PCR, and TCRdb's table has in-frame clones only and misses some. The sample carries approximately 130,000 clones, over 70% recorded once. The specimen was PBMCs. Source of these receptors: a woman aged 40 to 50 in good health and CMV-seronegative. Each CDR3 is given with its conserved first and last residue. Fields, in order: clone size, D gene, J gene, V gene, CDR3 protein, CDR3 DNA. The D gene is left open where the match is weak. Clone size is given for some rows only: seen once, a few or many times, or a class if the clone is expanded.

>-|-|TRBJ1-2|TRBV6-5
CASSYTGDYGYTF
TGTGCCAGCAGTTACACGGGAGACTATGGCTACACCTTC
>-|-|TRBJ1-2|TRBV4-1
CASSQGRARGNRYGYTF
TGCGCCAGCAGCCAAGGAAGGGCCCGGGGAAATCGGTATGGCTACACCTTC
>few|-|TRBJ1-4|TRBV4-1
CASSQTGKKATNEKLFF
TGCGCCAGCAGCCAGACAGGAAAGAAAGCAACTAATGAAAAACTGTTTTTT
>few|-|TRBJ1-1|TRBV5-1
CASSLAPSDTEAFF
TGCGCCAGCAGCTTGGCCCCGTCGGACACTGAAGCTTTCTTT
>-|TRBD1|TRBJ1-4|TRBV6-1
CASSEFPGGAANEKLFF
TGTGCCAGCAGTGAATTCCCAGGGGGCGCGGCTAATGAAAAACTGTTTTTT
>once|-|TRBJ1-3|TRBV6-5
CTSSREAGNTIYF
TGTACCAGCAGTCGGGAGGCTGGAAACACCATATATTTT
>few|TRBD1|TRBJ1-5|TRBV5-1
CASSPTGGRDQPQHF
TGCGCCAGCAGTCCGACAGGGGGTAGGGATCAGCCCCAGCATTTT
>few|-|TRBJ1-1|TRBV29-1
CSYRGVMNTEAFF
TGCAGCTACCGGGGGGTGATGAACACTGAAGCTTTCTTT
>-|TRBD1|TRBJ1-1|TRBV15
CATSRGALDRGNTEAFF
TGTGCCACCAGCAGAGGGGCATTGGACAGGGGAAACACTGAAGCTTTCTTT
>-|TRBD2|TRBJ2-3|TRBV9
CASSVQLAGGGDTQYF
TGTGCCAGCAGCGTACAACTAGCGGGGGGGGGAGATACGCAGTATTTT
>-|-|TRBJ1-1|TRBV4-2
CASSQDLENTEAFF
TGTGCCAGCAGCCAAGATCTAGAGAACACTGAAGCTTTCTTT
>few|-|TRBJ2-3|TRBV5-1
CASSLAPGADTQYF
TGCGCCAGCAGCTTGGCCCCAGGGGCAGATACGCAGTATTTT
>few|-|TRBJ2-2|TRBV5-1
CASSLATYSGLGELFF
TGCGCCAGCAGCTTGGCCACGTACAGCGGGTTAGGGGAGCTGTTTTTT
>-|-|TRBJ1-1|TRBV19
CASSIVGEATEAFF
TGTGCCAGTAGTATAGTAGGGGAGGCCACTGAAGCTTTCTTT
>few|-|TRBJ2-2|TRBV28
CASIYSGTGELFF
TGTGCCAGCATCTATAGTGGCACCGGGGAGCTGTTTTTT
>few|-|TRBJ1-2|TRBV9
CASSGGGGSYLPPSYGYTF
TGTGCCAGCAGCGGGGGAGGCGGGTCCTATCTTCCCCCTAGCTATGGCTACACCTTC
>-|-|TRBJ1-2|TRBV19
CASTHSAHIRGAYRVYGYTF
TGTGCCAGTACCCACTCTGCCCACATCAGGGGCGCTTATCGGGTGTATGGCTACACCTTC
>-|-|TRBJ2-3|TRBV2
CASRGIQGRTDTQYF
TGTGCCAGCAGGGGAATCCAGGGCCGCACAGATACGCAGTATTTT
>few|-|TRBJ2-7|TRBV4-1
CASSQSGGPGSRYEQYF
TGCGCCAGCAGCCAATCCGGCGGACCGGGAAGCCGTTACGAGCAGTACTTC
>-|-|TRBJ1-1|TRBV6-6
CASTRGDSNTEAFF
TGTGCCAGCACCCGAGGAGATTCGAACACTGAAGCTTTCTTT
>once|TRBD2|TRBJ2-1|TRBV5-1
CASSLAGLAGGLYEQFF
TGCGCCAGCAGCTTGGCTGGACTAGCGGGGGGGCTTTACGAGCAGTTCTTC
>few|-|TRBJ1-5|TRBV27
CASSLKGDQPQHF
TGTGCCAGCAGTTTAAAGGGAGATCAGCCCCAGCATTTT